This entry lists 3 T cell receptor beta chains sequenced from one sample in a study of cytomegalovirus exposure and HLA in healthy donors. The PCR employed 60 Vbeta primers together with 13 Jbeta primers. Produced via immunoSEQ multiplex PCR; TCRdb's table is partial and in-frame only. The table has roughly 230,000 clones, 85% to 95% seen once. Sequencing was done on a sample of PBMCs. The receptors come from a girl aged 2-10 years in good health and CMV-seronegative.

The V and J genes are TRBV10-3 and TRBJ2-5, with D perhaps TRBD1 (6 bases). The CDR3 length is 13 residues. From germline, CDR1 is ENHRY and CDR2 SYGVKD. Trimming shortened V by 8 bases and J by 4 bases, and 14 bases separated the two germline ends. As DNA, the CDR3 is TGTGCCATCGGGTGGCAGGACAGAGAGACCCAGTACTTC. The encoded protein is CAIGWQDRETQYF.

The rearrangement links TRBV7-9 to TRBJ1-3; 8 bases are a match to TRBD1. There are 16 residues in the CDR3. The junction had 7 bases not matched to a gene; V was cut back by 6 bases and J by 0 bases. Per germline, CDR1 SEHNR and CDR2 FQNEAQ (reference sequence). In DNA, the CDR3 is TGTGCCAGCAGGCCCGGGACAGGCGGCTCTGGAAACACCATATATTTT. Protein sequence: CASRPGTGGSGNTIYF.

The table lists this clone with a few counts. An end of the junction differs from the germline gene, which may be a read error. The chain is built from TRBV5-6 and TRBJ2-3, with 12 bases identical to TRBD1. The CDR3 spans 12 residues. Germline lookup yields CDR1 SGHDT and CDR2 YYEEEE. The CDR3 region is CASSFGDRGRDF. Written as DNA, the CDR3 is TGTGCCAGCAGCTTTGGGGACAGGGGGCGGGATTTT.